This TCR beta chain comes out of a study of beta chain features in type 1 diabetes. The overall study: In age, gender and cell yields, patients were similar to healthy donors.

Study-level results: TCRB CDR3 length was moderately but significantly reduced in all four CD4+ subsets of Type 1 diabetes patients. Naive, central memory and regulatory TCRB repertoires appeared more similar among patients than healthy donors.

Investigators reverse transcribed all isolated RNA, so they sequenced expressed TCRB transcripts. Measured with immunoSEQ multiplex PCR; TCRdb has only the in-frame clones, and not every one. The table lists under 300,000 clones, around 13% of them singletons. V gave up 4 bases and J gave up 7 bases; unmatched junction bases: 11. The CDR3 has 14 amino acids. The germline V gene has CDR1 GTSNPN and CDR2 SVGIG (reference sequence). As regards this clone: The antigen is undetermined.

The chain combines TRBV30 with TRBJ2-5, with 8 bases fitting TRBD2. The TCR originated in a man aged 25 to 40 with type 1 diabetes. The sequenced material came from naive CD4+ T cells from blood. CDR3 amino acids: CAWTPREVKGTQYF. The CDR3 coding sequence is TGTGCCTGGACCCCGCGGGAGGTTAAGGGGACCCAGTACTTC.